These 6 T cell receptor beta chains originate from one sample sequenced in a study of T-cell reconstitution after alpha-beta-depleted transplantation in children. This sample's TCRbeta library carried unique molecular identifier barcodes. TCRdb processed the PCR reads anew with MiXCR; each CDR3 protein has one entry. The sample has about 610,000 distinct CDR3 sequences, 10% to 13% seen once. The specimen was PBMCs from the stem cell graft donor, collected from the stem cell graft. The origin of the receptors is a human donor who donated a stem cell graft to a child with acute myeloid leukemia.

This clonotype was seen only a few times. The chain recombines TRBV29-1 with TRBJ1-3; no clear D gene. In germline, CDR1 is SQVTM, CDR2 ANQGSEA. The CDR3 is made up of 12 amino acids. Trimming stripped 5 bases from V and 0 bases from J, with 5 bases between. CDR3 protein: CSVYSSGNTIYF. The CDR3, as DNA: TGCAGCGTTTACAGCTCTGGAAACACCATATATTTT.

This clonotype has more than one count but fewer than ten. The V gene is TRBV11-2, the J gene TRBJ2-3; TRBD2 matches 13 bases. The CDR3 is made up of 18 amino acids. V lost 5 bases, J lost 3 bases, and 11 bases stayed unmatched. Germline V gene data show CDR1 as SGHAT and CDR2 as FQNNGV. DNA for the CDR3: TGTGCCAGCAGCACCCGGACTAGCGGGAGTATTGGTACAGATACGCAGTATTTT. Encoded protein: CASSTRTSGSIGTDTQYF.

The chain links TRBV5-1 to TRBJ2-7; D call uncertain. Germline V gene sequence: CDR1 SGHRS, CDR2 YFSETQ. The CDR3 runs to 14 residues. With 0 bases removed from V and 2 bases from J, the gap between germline ends came to 9 bases. The CDR3 here is CASSLAGATYEQYF. The CDR3, as DNA: TGCGCCAGCAGCTTGGCCGGCGCTACCTACGAGCAGTACTTC.

Ten or more counts support this clonotype. V is TRBV12-3 or TRBV12-4 and J is TRBJ2-7; D possibly corresponds to TRBD1 (5 bases). With 6 bases removed from V and 2 bases from J, the gap between germline ends came to 14 bases. The length of the CDR3 is 14 residues. The CDR3 region has the DNA TGTGCCAGCAGCCGTCGAGCCAGGGCCTACGAGCAGTACTTC. It yields the protein CASSRRARAYEQYF.

The V gene is TRBV28, the J gene TRBJ1-2; D might be TRBD1 (6 bases). The germline gives CDR1 MDHEN, CDR2 SYDVKM. This CDR3 comprises 16 residues. Trimming pared 5 bases from V and 7 bases from J, leaving 23 bases between. As DNA, the CDR3 is TGTGCCAGCAGTCCATTGCGCAGGGGATCCTCCGCTGGCTACACCTTC. Translation gives CASSPLRRGSSAGYTF.

This clonotype has only a few counts. The chain employs TRBV20-1 and TRBJ2-2; D is unclear. CDR1 and CDR2 from the germline V gene are DFQATT and SNEGSKA (reference sequence). CDR3 size: 13 residues. Trimming stripped 5 bases from V and 6 bases from J, with 13 bases between. The CDR3 sequence: CSAFRVPPGELFF. The CDR3 DNA reads as TGCAGTGCTTTCCGAGTCCCGCCCGGGGAGCTGTTTTTT.